This is a list of T cell receptor beta chains from one sample in a study of cytomegalovirus exposure and HLA in healthy donors. Measured with immunoSEQ multiplex PCR; TCRdb has only the in-frame clones, and not every one. The data show about 160,000 clones, roughly 91% seen once. The sequencing sample was made of PBMCs. These TCRs come from a woman aged 18 to 35 in good health and CMV-seropositive. Both conserved end residues are part of each CDR3. The D gene is left open where the match is weak. Clone size is given for some rows only: seen once, a few or many times, or a class if the clone is expanded.

>.|TRBD1|TRBV4-3|TRBJ2-7
TGCGCCAGCAGCCCTAGGACAGGGGCCTGGGAGCAGTACTTC
CASSPRTGAWEQYF
>once|.|TRBV19|TRBJ1-5
TGTGCCAGTAGGAGGGCAGGCTACAATCAGCCCCAGCATTTT
CASRRAGYNQPQHF
>.|TRBD1|TRBV9|TRBJ2-7
TGTGCCAGCAGCGTAGACAGGGGCAACGAGCAGTACTTC
CASSVDRGNEQYF
>once|TRBD2|TRBV19|TRBJ2-2
TGTGCCAGTATGCGACTAGCGGGAAGCACCGGGGAGCTGTTTTTT
CASMRLAGSTGELFF
>.|.|TRBV27|TRBJ1-5
TGTGCCAGCAGTTTAAGGCCCGGGAATCAGCCCCAGCATTTT
CASSLRPGNQPQHF
>.|TRBD2|TRBV2|TRBJ2-5
TGTGCCAGCCTGAGCGGGAGGCGCCAAGAGACCCAGTACTTC
CASLSGRRQETQYF
>.|.|TRBV20-1|TRBJ2-7
TGCAGTGCTAGGACTCTGAGCGAGCAGTACTTC
CSARTLSEQYF
>few|.|TRBV2|TRBJ1-5
TGTGCCAGCGGGACACACGAAGTTCCCAATCAGCCCCAGCATTTT
CASGTHEVPNQPQHF
>.|TRBD1|TRBV7-2|TRBJ2-1
TGTGCCAGCAGCTTAGCGGACAGGGGGCAACAGTTCTTC
CASSLADRGQQFF
>.|.|TRBV28|TRBJ1-1
TGTGCCAGCAGTTTTCCCTACCCCGGGACTGAAGCTTTCTTT
CASSFPYPGTEAFF
>.|.|TRBV28|TRBJ1-3
TGTGCCAGCAGAATCGACAGAGGAAACACCATATATTTT
CASRIDRGNTIYF
>.|TRBD1|TRBV9|TRBJ2-7
TGTGCCAGCAGCGTCAGTCCGGGACAGACCCCCTACGAGCAGTACTTC
CASSVSPGQTPYEQYF
>few|TRBD2|TRBV30|TRBJ2-1
TGTGCCTGGAGTACAAGCGGGAGGGCGAACAATGAGCAGTTCTTC
CAWSTSGRANNEQFF
>.|TRBD1|TRBV9|TRBJ1-2
TGTGCCAGCAGCGTAAGGGACAGGGGTACTCTTGGCTACACCTTC
CASSVRDRGTLGYTF
>.|.|TRBV27|TRBJ1-1
TGTGCCAGCAGTTTTACAGGGCCCACTGAAGCTTTCTTT
CASSFTGPTEAFF
>.|TRBD1|TRBV6-1|TRBJ1-2
TGTGCCAGCACTGTAGGACAGGGGCTAACTGGCTACACCTTC
CASTVGQGLTGYTF
>.|.|TRBV27|TRBJ2-7
TGTGCCAGCAGTTTATTAACGGGGTTGGACGAGCAGTACTTC
CASSLLTGLDEQYF
>.|.|TRBV21-1|TRBJ1-4
TGTGCCAGGCCGGGTGGAGAAAAACTGTTTTTT
CARPGGEKLFF
>.|TRBD1|TRBV11-1|TRBJ2-1
TGTGCCAGCAGCTTAGGACAGGGGGCATACAATGAGCAGTTCTTC
CASSLGQGAYNEQFF
>.|.|TRBV6-6|TRBJ2-3
TGTGCCAGCACCCAAGACTTGGCAGATACGCAGTATTTT
CASTQDLADTQYF
>.|.|TRBV18|TRBJ1-1
TGTGCCAGCTCCCTCAGGGAGGGTGAAGCTTTCTTT
CASSLREGEAFF
>.|TRBD2|TRBV7-9|TRBJ2-1
TGTGCCAGCAGCTTACTAGCGGGAGGGCTTTACAATGAGCAGTTCTTC
CASSLLAGGLYNEQFF
>.|.|TRBV7-2|TRBJ2-3
TGTGCCAGCAGTACGGGACTTACTAGCACAGATACGCAGTATTTT
CASSTGLTSTDTQYF
>.|TRBD1|TRBV15|TRBJ1-2
TGTGCCACCAGCAGCCGGACAGGGCTTGGCTACACCTTC
CATSSRTGLGYTF
>many|.|TRBV6-6|TRBJ2-7
TGTGCCAGCGACGATAGCGGCTACGAGCAGTACTTC
CASDDSGYEQYF